This TCR beta chain was documented in a study of T cells in Graves' hyperthyroidism and ophthalmopathy. Overall study results and limits: The model made its ophthalmopathy prediction, and onset followed a median roughly six months later. Most thyroid clonotypes expanded above 0.001 were also detected in blood.

Aged 18 to 65, the patients had hyperthyroidism that was newly diagnosed and had lasted under 2 months. Exclusions: uncontrolled infection, other autoimmune disease, pregnancy, lactation. This clonotype was counted ten times or more. The antigen is unknown. The TCR beta CDR3 regions underwent amplification using RNA transcripts as the source. In the first-round RT-PCR of the TCR CDR3, the HTBI primer set was used. TCRdb fed the multiplex PCR reads into MiXCR, producing one record per CDR3 protein. The sample holds just under 750,000 distinct CDR3 sequences, approximately 36% seen once. Germline V CDR1 and CDR2: SGHTA, FQGNSA. The CDR3 has 15 residues. V dropped 5 bases and J dropped 0 bases, with 11 bases sitting between them.

The material sequenced was blood. The TCR was taken from a woman in her 40s with Graves' hyperthyroidism. This chain connects TRBV7-2 to TRBJ1-5, with D uncertain. For the CDR3, the DNA is TGTGCCAGCAGCGAGGGAGCTTTTAGCAATCAGCCCCAGCATTTT. Amino acid sequence: CASSEGAFSNQPQHF.